This T cell receptor beta chain was recovered during a study of cytomegalovirus exposure and HLA in healthy donors. PCR amplification relied on 60 Vbeta primers (plus 13 Jbeta primers). The table came from immunoSEQ multiplex PCR; TCRdb's copy has only in-frame clones and leaves some out. The data hold some 150,000 clones, with just over 70% observed a single time. Whole-study findings and limits: A later analysis by the authors found several of the most significant clusters apparently linked to common viral pathogens. A missense variant in DCLRE1C was later tied to TCR beta V- and J-gene trimming.

For this clone: Its target is unknown.

Germline CDR1 is SNHLY and CDR2 is FYNNEI. There are 15 residues in the CDR3. After removal of 6 bases from V and 4 bases from J, the junction contained 8 bases not matched to a gene. Among the donors, all were healthy bone marrow donors. The sequence was obtained from a woman aged 30 to 39 in good health and CMV-seronegative. The sequencing input was PBMCs. This chain joins TRBV2 and TRBJ2-3; 9 bases match TRBD1. CDR3 in amino acids: CASSKQGALADTQYF. CDR3 in DNA: TGTGCCAGCAGCAAACAGGGGGCGCTGGCAGATACGCAGTATTTT.